This T cell receptor (beta chain) was sequenced in a study of blood T cells in healthy people across ages. Next came a second PCR, run for roughly 6 to 11 cycles, which used a sample-barcoded 5' primer along with a J-beta primer mix. TCRdb recomputed calls from the 5' RACE reads with MiXCR, one row per CDR3 protein. The sample yields around 990,000 distinct CDR3 sequences, under 30% seen once. Concerning this clonotype: Its matching antigen is unknown.

Findings and limits, study-wide: Long-lived and aged donors differed, with more naive CD4+ cells and higher diversity in the long-lived.

V dropped 4 bases and J dropped 6 bases, with 14 bases sitting between them. This CDR3 spans 14 amino acids. The germline CDR1 and CDR2 sequences are SGHTA and FQGNSA. The same data also contributed to another study, on T cells of mothers and their children.

This sequence originates from a girl aged 2-10 years in good health. The chain uses TRBV7-2 and TRBJ2-3; D gene ambiguous. The material sequenced was blood. Here the CDR3 reads CASSSTWSRDTQYF. In nucleotides, the CDR3 is TGTGCCAGCAGCTCGACCTGGTCTCGCGATACGCAGTATTTT.